Each of the 27 T cell receptor beta chains below was sequenced from the same sample in a study of T cells in Graves' hyperthyroidism and ophthalmopathy. The source material, RNA transcripts, was used to amplify TCR beta CDR3 regions. The primer set for the first-round RT-PCR of the TCR CDR3 was HTBI. Using its own MiXCR run on the multiplex PCR reads, TCRdb lists one record per CDR3 protein. The table includes approximately 400,000 distinct CDR3 sequences, about a fifth detected once. The sequencing sample was made of blood. The origin of the receptors is a woman aged 18-35 years with Graves' hyperthyroidism.

This clonotype was detected a few times. The rearrangement uses TRBV10-3 and TRBJ1-2, with 9 bases aligning to TRBD1. V lost 2 bases, J lost 8 bases, and 15 bases stayed unmatched. Germline CDR1 ENHRY, CDR2 SYGVKD. The CDR3 has 17 residues. The chain's CDR3 is CAISERRADRGSGGYTF. The CDR3 DNA is TGTGCCATCAGTGAGCGCCGGGCCGACAGGGGGTCCGGCGGCTACACCTTC.

This clonotype was picked up many times. The chain is built from TRBV6-5 and TRBJ1-2, with 7 bases that match TRBD1. With V trimmed by 4 bases and J by 7 bases, 12 bases remained unmatched. This CDR3 comprises 15 residues. Germline CDR1 is MNHEY and CDR2 is SVGAGI. Here the CDR3 reads CASSSPRRQGGGYTF. CDR3 DNA sequence: TGTGCCAGCAGTTCCCCGAGGAGACAGGGCGGTGGCTACACCTTC.

This clonotype was detected ten times or more. This chain joins TRBV6-1 and TRBJ2-2; 8 positions match TRBD2. The CDR3 totals 15 residues. In germline, CDR1 is MNHNS, CDR2 SASEGT. V dropped 6 bases and J dropped 0; count of bases not matched to a gene: 3. The CDR3 region has the DNA TGTGCCAGCAGCTCAGCGGGGGCGAACACCGGGGAGCTGTTTTTT. Translation gives CASSSAGANTGELFF.

This clonotype showed up just a few times. The genes are TRBV30 and TRBJ2-6; 10 nucleotides align to TRBD1. J gave up 4 bases and V 5 bases, and 5 bases lay outside the gene matches. The CDR3 spans 15 residues. Germline V gene sequence: CDR1 GTSNPN, CDR2 SVGIG (reference sequence). The CDR3 protein is CAWGTGEGGANVLTF. In DNA form, the CDR3 reads TGTGCCTGGGGGACAGGGGAAGGAGGGGCCAACGTCCTGACTTTC.

This clonotype was seen repeatedly, ten times or more. V gene TRBV2 combines with J gene TRBJ2-7; 11 nucleotides line up with TRBD2. The V gene end was trimmed by 7 bases and the J gene end by 3 bases; junction bases not matched to a gene: 2. This CDR3 is built from 13 residues. Germline CDR1 and CDR2: SNHLY and FYNNEI. DNA for the CDR3: TGTGCCAGCATTCTAGCGGGGGGCTACGAGCAGTACTTC. The encoded protein is CASILAGGYEQYF.

A single count supports this clonotype. A read error may account for a junction end that differs from germline. The chain recombines TRBV3-1 with TRBJ1-2, with 7 bases lining up with TRBD1. The germline V gene has CDR1 LGHDT and CDR2 YNNKEL (reference sequence). The CDR3 extends over 14 amino acids. Here the CDR3 DNA reads TGTGCCAGCAGCCAAGATAATGCAGTCGGACAGGTGTTTTTC. This sequence encodes CASSQDNAVGQVFF.

This clonotype was seen at least ten times. The gene calls are TRBV7-2 and TRBJ1-2; no clear D. The germline gives CDR1 SGHTA, CDR2 FQGNSA. This CDR3 is 13 amino acids long. Trimming cost V 4 bases and J 1 base, with 7 bases left between them. CDR3 sequence: CASSSSLNYGYTF. Written as DNA, the CDR3 is TGTGCCAGCAGCTCGTCACTTAACTATGGCTACACCTTC.

This clonotype was detected only a few times. The rearrangement links TRBV6-2 or TRBV6-3 to TRBJ2-2; TRBD1 aligns across 7 bases. J gave up 0 bases and V 9 bases, and 7 bases lay outside the gene matches. The CDR3 has 15 residues. Per germline, CDR1 MNHEY and CDR2 SVGEGT. The CDR3 region has the DNA TGTGCCAGTACGGGGACAGATCCGAACACCGGGGAGCTGTTTTTT. Amino acids: CASTGTDPNTGELFF.

This clonotype was detected ten times or more. This rearrangement joins TRBV7-9 to TRBJ1-1, with 11 bases fitting TRBD1. The ends lost 5 bases at V and 0 bases at J; junction bases unmatched: 5. The length of the CDR3 is 16 residues. In germline, CDR1 is SEHNR, CDR2 FQNEAQ (reference sequence). CDR3 DNA sequence: TGTGCCAGCAGCCTCGGACAGGGGGCCCTGAACACTGAAGCTTTCTTT. Its translation is CASSLGQGALNTEAFF. Using reference TRBV7-9 and TRBJ1-1 for the parts outside the CDR3, the full variable domain is DTGVSQNPRHKITKRGQNVTFRCDPISEHNRLYWYRQTLGQGPEFLTYFQNEAQLEKSRLLSDRFSAERPKGSFSTLEIQRTEQGDSAMYLCASSLGQGALNTEAFFGQGTRLTVV.

In DNA, the CDR3 is TGTGCTAGTGGTCCCGGCGGGGCCTACCAAGAGACCCAGTACTTC. It codes for CASGPGGAYQETQYF. The chain has TRBV12-5 and TRBJ2-5; a weak D match, TRBD2 (6 bases). V was trimmed by 5 bases and J by 0 bases, leaving 13 bases between them. Per the germline V gene, CDR1 is LGHNT and CDR2 is FRNRAP. The CDR3 consists of 15 residues.

This clonotype showed up many times. The rearrangement uses TRBV12-3 or TRBV12-4 and TRBJ1-5; D may be TRBD1 (6 bases). The CDR3 runs to 18 residues. Trimming shortened V by 2 bases and J by 2 bases, and 19 bases separated the two germline ends. CDR3 loop: CASSLRVRGSGGNQPQHF. Written as DNA, the CDR3 is TGTGCCAGCAGTTTACGGGTCCGGGGATCAGGGGGCAATCAGCCCCAGCATTTT.

The rearrangement links TRBV6-1 to TRBJ1-1; no clear D. V lost 8 bases, J lost 5 bases, and 9 bases lay in between. The CDR3 has 11 residues. Germline-derived CDR1 and CDR2 are MNHNS and SASEGT. The CDR3 spells CASHRVTEAFF. The CDR3 nucleotides are TGTGCCAGCCATCGGGTAACTGAAGCTTTCTTT.

This clonotype has at least ten counts. The chain couples TRBV28 to TRBJ1-5, with unresolved D. The CDR3 totals 15 residues. V gave up 8 bases and J gave up 6 bases, with 20 bases separating them. Per germline, CDR1 MDHEN and CDR2 SYDVKM. The CDR3 sequence is CASVGPGTGSQPQHF. CDR3 DNA sequence: TGTGCCAGCGTTGGCCCTGGTACGGGCAGTCAGCCCCAGCATTTT.

This clonotype is a singleton in its sample. The J gene is TRBJ2-5, the V gene TRBV14; unclear D gene. The CDR3 contains 14 residues. The germline V and J ends were trimmed by 0 bases and 7 bases, with 12 bases remaining between them. Germline-derived CDR1 and CDR2 are SGHDN and FVKESK. CDR3 coding DNA: TGTGCCAGCAGCCAAGATCCAGGCAAAGGGACCCAGTACTTC. Residues: CASSQDPGKGTQYF.

This clonotype was picked up a small number of times. CDR3 loop: CASRADRVSGQPQHF. The DNA for the CDR3 is TGTGCCAGCAGGGCTGACAGGGTTTCTGGTCAGCCCCAGCATTTT. The chain couples TRBV6-1 to TRBJ1-5; 7 bases map to TRBD1. Germline CDR1 MNHNS, CDR2 SASEGT. The CDR3 consists of 15 residues. With V trimmed by 6 bases and J by 6 bases, 11 bases remained unmatched.

This clonotype was counted ten times or more. The rearrangement joins TRBV6-5 to TRBJ2-7; the D gene is possibly TRBD1 (5 bases). The CDR3 totals 14 residues. Germline V gene sequence: CDR1 MNHEY, CDR2 SVGAGI. Trimming left V 4 bases short and J 0 bases short, with 10 bases between. The DNA for the CDR3 is TGTGCCAGCAGTTTGGGGCTAAACTCCTACGAGCAGTACTTC. Its translation is CASSLGLNSYEQYF.

The rearrangement joins TRBV27 to TRBJ2-2, with D perhaps given as TRBD1 or TRBD2 (6 bases each). V shed 3 bases and J shed 6 bases, with 17 bases lying between them. CDR1 MNHEY and CDR2 SMNVEV come from the germline V gene (reference sequence). The CDR3 spans 16 residues. CDR3 sequence: CASSFRARGLAGELFF. CDR3 bases: TGTGCCAGCAGTTTCAGGGCCAGGGGACTGGCCGGGGAGCTGTTTTTT.

This clonotype was counted between two and nine times. The chain employs TRBV24-1 and TRBJ2-5; 7 bases align to TRBD1. The germline V gene encodes CDR1 KGHDR and CDR2 SFDVKD. The CDR3 has 16 residues. V lost 3 bases to trimming and J lost 1 base; unmatched junction nucleotides: 7. The CDR3 reads CATSDTGDSSQETQYF. The CDR3 nucleotides read TGTGCCACCAGTGATACAGGGGATAGTTCCCAAGAGACCCAGTACTTC.

This clonotype was picked up many times. This sequence joins TRBV2 and TRBJ1-1, with 9 bases fitting TRBD1. Germline CDR1 is SNHLY and CDR2 is FYNNEI. The CDR3 covers 14 residues. V was pared by 6 bases and J by 9 bases, with 11 bases of the junction left unmatched. This chain's CDR3 is CASSGSTGGVKAFF. For the CDR3, the DNA is TGTGCCAGCAGCGGAAGTACAGGGGGCGTTAAAGCTTTCTTT. Filled out from reference TRBV2 and TRBJ1-1, the complete variable domain reads EPEVTQTPSHQVTQMGQEVILRCVPISNHLYFYWYRQILGQKVEFLVSFYNNEISEKSEIFDDQFSVERPDGSNFTLKIRSTKLEDSAMYFCASSGSTGGVKAFFGQGTRLTVV.

This clonotype has ten or more counts. CDR3 nucleotides: TGTGCCAGCAAAGGGACATTGAACTACGAGCAGTACTTC. This codes for CASKGTLNYEQYF. This chain connects TRBV12-3 or TRBV12-4 to TRBJ2-7; D perhaps matches TRBD1 (6 bases). The CDR3 totals 13 residues. Trimming stripped 7 bases from V and 3 bases from J, with 13 bases between.

This clonotype occurred many times. The chain joins TRBV20-1 to TRBJ1-2; TRBD1 might be the D (6 bases). V lost 5 bases to trimming and J lost 4 bases, with 11 bases between them. Germline CDR1 reads DFQATT; CDR2 reads SNEGSKA (reference sequence). The CDR3 spans 12 residues. The CDR3 region is CSAYRVFYGYTF. In DNA form, the CDR3 reads TGCAGTGCTTACAGGGTGTTCTATGGCTACACCTTC.

This clonotype showed up many times. V usage is TRBV29-1 and J usage is TRBJ2-7; tentative D call: TRBD1 (7 bases). Germline CDR1 and CDR2: SQVTM and ANQGSEA. V dropped 6 bases and J dropped 2 bases, with 11 bases sitting between them. This CDR3 is 12 amino acids long. In nucleotides, the CDR3 is TGCAGCGTAGGAGGGACAGCCTACGAGCAGTACTTC. Encoded protein: CSVGGTAYEQYF.

In its sample, this clonotype was seen many times. The chain joins TRBV6-5 to TRBJ2-7; possibly TRBD1 for D (6 bases). V lost 11 bases to trimming and J lost 7 bases, with 18 bases between them. Per germline, CDR1 MNHEY and CDR2 SVGAGI. The length of the CDR3 is 12 residues. DNA of the CDR3: TGTGCCTCGTCCCCGACAGGCAGGGAGCAGTACTTC. This encodes CASSPTGREQYF.

This clonotype has more than one count but fewer than ten. The chain has TRBV19 and TRBJ1-1; 7 bases are shared with TRBD1. This CDR3 is built from 14 residues. The germline gives CDR1 LNHDA, CDR2 SQIVND (reference sequence). The trim removed 7 bases at V and 5 bases at J, leaving 10 bases unmatched. The CDR3 here is CASIRGGERTEAFF. In DNA form, the CDR3 reads TGTGCCAGTATCAGAGGGGGCGAGCGTACTGAAGCTTTCTTT.

This clonotype was recorded at least ten times. This chain's CDR3 is CATSSPVRYSGNTIYF. CDR3 sequence (DNA): TGTGCCACCAGCAGCCCTGTCAGGTACTCTGGAAACACCATATATTTT. The chain couples TRBV15 to TRBJ1-3; D gene unclear. Germline values: CDR1 LNHNV, CDR2 YYDKDF (reference sequence). Trimming shortened V by 3 bases and J by 0 bases, and 12 bases separated the two germline ends. The CDR3 has 16 amino acids. The full variable domain, with the rest looked up from reference TRBV15 and TRBJ1-3, is DAMVIQNPRYQVTQFGKPVTLSCSQTLNHNVMYWYQQKSSQAPKLLFHYYDKDFNNEADTPDNFQSRRPNTSFCFLDIRSPGLGDTAMYLCATSSPVRYSGNTIYFGEGSWLTVV.

There are many counts of this clonotype. V usage is TRBV18 and J usage is TRBJ1-1, with D maybe TRBD1 (5 bases). CDR3 length equals 13 residues. Germline CDR1 and CDR2: KGHSH and LQKENI. V was shortened by 8 bases and J by 1 base, with 11 bases between the two germline ends. The CDR3 loop reads CASTGGTNTEAFF. The CDR3 DNA follows: TGTGCCAGCACCGGCGGGACGAACACTGAAGCTTTCTTT.

The chain is built from TRBV5-1 and TRBJ2-7, with TRBD1 matching 7 bases. The germline V gene encodes CDR1 SGHRS and CDR2 YFSETQ. With V trimmed by 4 bases and J by 2 bases, 9 bases remained unmatched. The CDR3 totals 15 residues. CDR3 sequence: CASSPPGQQAYEQYF. CDR3 bases: TGCGCCAGCAGCCCACCGGGACAGCAAGCCTACGAGCAGTACTTC.